What follows are 31 T cell receptor beta chains derived from one specimen sequenced in a study of T cell clonotyping in hematopoietic cell transplantation. Repertoires were generated with immunoSEQ multiplex PCR, while TCRdb's copy carries only in-frame clones and drops some. The repertoire includes several thousand clones, around 90% of them detected once, and about 7.8% sits in the top ten. Sequenced here: peripheral blood mononuclear cells, sampled 100 days after allogeneic stem cell transplant. The source of these receptors is a male patient in his thirties or forties who had an allogeneic stem cell transplant from an unrelated donor, so the T cells may come from the graft donor. Some clones in this sample may be carry-over from other donors' samples.

The rearrangement joins TRBV28 to TRBJ2-7, with TRBD2 identical over 11 bases. Trimming took 5 bases from V and 7 from J; bases not matched to a gene: 7. The CDR3 is made up of 14 amino acids. Germline CDR1 and CDR2: MDHEN and SYDVKM. The CDR3 nucleotides read TGTGCCAGCAGTGCTTCTAGCGGGAGGAGGGAGCAGTACTTC. This gives the protein CASSASSGRREQYF.

The gene calls are TRBV5-4 and TRBJ2-5; 14 bases match TRBD2. CDR1 and CDR2 (germline): SGHNT, YYREEE (reference sequence). V lost 5 bases, J lost 5 bases, and 8 bases stayed unmatched. The CDR3 spans 16 residues. DNA of the CDR3: TGTGCCAGCAGTTTGACTAGCGGGGGGGCCGTGGAGACCCAGTACTTC. Residues: CASSLTSGGAVETQYF.

This chain uses TRBV30 with TRBJ2-1, with unresolved D. This CDR3 spans 12 amino acids. Germline CDR1 is GTSNPN and CDR2 is SVGIG (reference sequence). Trimming cost V 4 bases and J 4 bases, with 8 bases left between them. The CDR3 nucleotides read TGTGCCTGGACCTCCGGGTACAATGAGCAGTTCTTC. Its translation: CAWTSGYNEQFF.

The V gene is TRBV5-1, the J gene TRBJ1-3; D is uncertain. Deletions cut 2 bases from V and 4 bases from J, with 4 bases between. Germline values: CDR1 SGHRS, CDR2 YFSETQ. The length of the CDR3 is 12 residues. The CDR3: CASSFEGNTIYF. The CDR3 bases are TGCGCCAGCAGCTTTGAGGGAAACACCATATATTTT.

V and J are TRBV27 and TRBJ2-2; the D is unclear. This CDR3 spans 12 amino acids. Trimming took off 5 bases at V and 7 bases at J, with 8 bases between the two ends. Germline V gene sequence: CDR1 MNHEY, CDR2 SMNVEV (reference sequence). The CDR3 here is CASSPRGGELFF. In DNA form, the CDR3 reads TGTGCCAGCAGTCCCCGAGGCGGGGAGCTGTTTTTT.

J is TRBJ2-7 and V is TRBV19; D is uncertain. Trimming took off 9 bases at V and 3 bases at J, with 27 bases between the two ends. The germline V gene has CDR1 LNHDA and CDR2 SQIVND (reference sequence). The CDR3 extends over 17 amino acids. The CDR3 DNA reads TGTGCCAGCAAGTCCCTCCGATCCTCTTCGGCCAACTACGAGCAGTACTTC. Its translation is CASKSLRSSSANYEQYF.

The chain is built from TRBV27 and TRBJ1-6; the D gene is possibly TRBD1 (5 bases). Germline V gene lookup returns CDR1 MNHEY and CDR2 SMNVEV (reference sequence). The CDR3 runs 16 residues. V lost 1 base and J lost 9, with 16 bases in between. As DNA, the CDR3 is TGTGCCAGCAGTTTATTTCGCGGGGCTGGTAGTTCACCCCTCCACTTT. It encodes CASSLFRGAGSSPLHF.

This chain connects TRBV7-9 to TRBJ2-5, with no clear D. The CDR3 length is 12 residues. CDR1 is SEHNR and CDR2 is FQNEAQ in the germline V gene (reference sequence). Trimming removed 3 bases at V and 3 bases at J, with 5 bases between. CDR3 in DNA: TGTGCCAGCAGCTTGGTGGAAGAGACCCAGTACTTC. Its translation: CASSLVEETQYF. Drawing the rest from reference TRBV7-9 and TRBJ2-5, the complete variable domain is DTGVSQNPRHKITKRGQNVTFRCDPISEHNRLYWYRQTLGQGPEFLTYFQNEAQLEKSRLLSDRFSAERPKGSFSTLEIQRTEQGDSAMYLCASSLVEETQYFGPGTRLLVL.

This chain links TRBV6-5 with TRBJ1-3; D is uncertain. The germline CDR1 and CDR2 sequences are MNHEY and SVGAGI. This CDR3 has 14 residues. The V end was cut by 4 bases, the J end by 0 bases, with 7 bases between. The chain's CDR3 is CASSLESSGNTIYF. CDR3 coding DNA: TGTGCCAGCAGTTTGGAAAGCTCTGGAAACACCATATATTTT.

The chain employs TRBV6-1 and TRBJ1-1, with D uncertain. The CDR3 has 15 amino acids. V lost 1 base and J 5 bases, leaving 14 bases between the germline ends. The germline CDR1 and CDR2 sequences are MNHNS and SASEGT. This chain's CDR3 is CASSEGLGDGTEAFF. CDR3 nucleotides: TGTGCCAGCAGTGAAGGATTGGGAGATGGAACTGAAGCTTTCTTT.

A remark on this clone: Its ends do not fully match the called genes, so a read error is possible. The genes are TRBV30 and TRBJ2-2; D may be TRBD1 or TRBD2 (5 bases each). The CDR3 loop spans 13 amino acids. The V gene's germline CDR1 is GTSNPN and CDR2 SVGIG (reference sequence). CDR3 sequence (DNA): TGTGCCTGGAGTTCGGGGCCCAGCTATGGGTGGAGTTTT. This encodes CAWSSGPSYGWSF. Using reference TRBV30 and TRBJ2-2 for the parts outside the CDR3, the full variable domain is SQTIHQWPATLVQPVGSPLSLECTVEGTSNPNLYWYRQAAGRGLQLLFYSVGIGQISSEVPQNLSASRPQDRQFILSSKKLLLSDSGFYLCAWSSGPSYGWSFGEGSRLTVL.

J is TRBJ2-3 and V is TRBV7-2; TRBD2 matches at 13 bases. Germline V gene data show CDR1 as SGHTA and CDR2 as FQGNSA. With V trimmed by 5 bases and J by 7 bases, 6 bases remained unmatched. The CDR3 spans 15 residues. Here the CDR3 reads CASSHTSGGGYTQYF. The CDR3 DNA follows: TGTGCCAGCAGCCATACTAGCGGGGGGGGTTATACGCAGTATTTT.

The chain has TRBV30 and TRBJ2-6; maybe TRBD1 (5 bases). V shed 3 bases and J shed 8 bases, with 14 bases lying between them. This CDR3 contains 14 residues. In germline, CDR1 is GTSNPN, CDR2 SVGIG (reference sequence). The CDR3 nucleotides read TGTGCCTGGAGCAGGGATTTAGGGACCAACGTCCTGACTTTC. Its translation is CAWSRDLGTNVLTF.

The genes are TRBV30 and TRBJ2-7; a weak D match, TRBD1 (6 bases). The germline CDR1 and CDR2 sequences are GTSNPN and SVGIG (reference sequence). The length of the CDR3 is 13 residues. The V and J ends lost 3 bases and 5 bases respectively, with 14 bases between them. The CDR3 sequence is CAWRFGAGDEQYF. In DNA form, the CDR3 reads TGTGCCTGGAGGTTCGGGGCAGGGGACGAGCAGTACTTC.

The chain combines TRBV4-1 with TRBJ1-4; a weak D match, TRBD1 (6 bases). The CDR3 totals 16 residues. The germline V and J ends were trimmed by 5 bases and 8 bases, with 21 bases remaining between them. CDR1 is MGHRA and CDR2 is YSYEKL in the germline V gene. The CDR3, as DNA: TGCGCCAGCAGCTCCGACAGGCTAAAGCTAGGGGAAAAACTGTTTTTT. Translating it yields CASSSDRLKLGEKLFF.

The rearrangement joins TRBV6-1 to TRBJ1-3; D is unresolved. This CDR3 comprises 13 residues. Per germline, CDR1 MNHNS and CDR2 SASEGT. Trimming took off 4 bases at V and 0 bases at J, with 4 bases between the two ends. In DNA form, the CDR3 reads TGTGCCAGCAGTGGGAGCTCTGGAAACACCATATATTTT. It codes for CASSGSSGNTIYF.

The chain has TRBV5-4 and TRBJ2-3; unclear D gene. The germline V gene has CDR1 SGHNT and CDR2 YYREEE (reference sequence). The CDR3 extends over 12 amino acids. Trimming removed 2 bases at V and 1 base at J, with 2 bases between. DNA of the CDR3: TGTGCCAGCAGCTTCCGCACAGATACGCAGTATTTT. Translation gives CASSFRTDTQYF.

The chain carries TRBV6-5 and TRBJ1-6; 8 bases line up with TRBD1. Germline lookup yields CDR1 MNHEY and CDR2 SVGAGI. Germline trimming cut 8 bases from V and 6 bases from J; bases unmatched to any gene: 6. The CDR3 is 14 residues long. The DNA of the CDR3 is TGTGCCAGCGCTAGGACAGGGCTTAATTCACCCCTCCACTTT. Its translation is CASARTGLNSPLHF.

This chain uses TRBV27 with TRBJ1-2; 9 bases agree with TRBD1. The V gene's germline CDR1 is MNHEY and CDR2 SMNVEV (reference sequence). This CDR3 is 13 amino acids long. The V gene end was trimmed by 8 bases and the J gene end by 4 bases; junction bases not matched to a gene: 5. The DNA for the CDR3 is TGTGCCAGCGCCAACAGGGGGCCCTATGGCTACACCTTC. This codes for CASANRGPYGYTF.

The rearrangement uses TRBV6-4 and TRBJ1-5; 8 positions match TRBD1. Germline V gene data show CDR1 as MRHNA and CDR2 as SNTAGT. Trimming removed 0 bases from V and 2 bases from J; junction bases left unmatched: 0. The CDR3 spans 15 residues. The CDR3 loop is CASSDSTGGNQPQHF. CDR3 nucleotide sequence: TGTGCCAGCAGTGACTCGACAGGGGGCAATCAGCCCCAGCATTTT.

The rearrangement joins TRBV28 to TRBJ2-1, with 7 nucleotides matching TRBD1. J lost 6 bases, V lost 4 bases, and 3 bases had no gene match. Germline-derived CDR1 and CDR2 are MDHEN and SYDVKM. The CDR3 spans 13 residues. CDR3 in DNA: TGTGCCAGCAGTTCGACAGGGTTCAATGAGCAGTTCTTC. This gives the protein CASSSTGFNEQFF. Drawing the rest from reference TRBV28 and TRBJ2-1, the complete variable domain is DVKVTQSSRYLVKRTGEKVFLECVQDMDHENMFWYRQDPGLGLRLIYFSYDVKMKEKGDIPEGYSVSREKKERFSLILESASTNQTSMYLCASSSTGFNEQFFGPGTRLTVL.

The chain links TRBV28 to TRBJ2-5, with TRBD2 as a possible D gene (6 bases). Looked up from germline, CDR1 is MDHEN and CDR2 is SYDVKM. Trimming took 4 bases from V and 5 from J, leaving 17 bases between them. This CDR3 has 15 amino acids. The CDR3 DNA sequence: TGTGCCAGCAGTTCCGGGGGTTCCGATGGGGAGACCCAGTACTTC. Protein sequence: CASSSGGSDGETQYF. Full variable domain (rest looked up from reference TRBV28 and TRBJ2-5): DVKVTQSSRYLVKRTGEKVFLECVQDMDHENMFWYRQDPGLGLRLIYFSYDVKMKEKGDIPEGYSVSREKKERFSLILESASTNQTSMYLCASSSGGSDGETQYFGPGTRLLVL.

The CDR3 DNA sequence: TGCGCCAGCAGCGGTGGGACGGTACAAGAGACCCAGTACTTC. The encoded protein is CASSGGTVQETQYF. The chain combines TRBV5-1 with TRBJ2-5; D is tentatively TRBD1 or TRBD2 (5 bases each). Germline V lookup: CDR1 SGHRS, CDR2 YFSETQ. The CDR3 totals 14 residues. The germline V and J ends were trimmed by 4 bases and 2 bases, with 12 bases remaining between them.

The V gene is TRBV19, the J gene TRBJ1-1; 9 nucleotides match TRBD1. The germline gives CDR1 LNHDA, CDR2 SQIVND (reference sequence). Unmatched junction bases numbered 9, after V lost 4 bases and J lost 6 bases. The CDR3 covers 15 residues. CDR3 protein: CASSTQDRGVPEAFF. The CDR3 DNA reads TGTGCCAGTAGTACCCAGGACAGGGGCGTACCTGAAGCTTTCTTT.

This chain joins TRBV28 and TRBJ2-7, with D unresolved. The CDR3 totals 11 residues. CDR1 is MDHEN, CDR2 SYDVKM, per germline. V shed 2 bases and J shed 4 bases, with 3 bases lying between them. This CDR3 is CASSLRYEQYF. The DNA for the CDR3 is TGTGCCAGCAGTTTAAGGTACGAGCAGTACTTC.

V usage is TRBV6-5 and J usage is TRBJ1-2, with D tentatively TRBD1 (6 bases). CDR3 length: 12 amino acids. V lost 5 bases, J lost 8 bases, and 12 bases lay in between. Germline V gives CDR1 MNHEY, CDR2 SVGAGI. CDR3 sequence reads: CASSGRDRGYTF. CDR3 DNA: TGTGCCAGCAGTGGGAGAGACAGGGGCTACACCTTC.

The J gene is TRBJ1-1, the V gene TRBV5-8; D unresolved. The length of the CDR3 is 16 residues. With 4 bases removed from V and 11 bases from J, the gap between germline ends came to 27 bases. Germline V gives CDR1 SGHTS, CDR2 YDEGEE. CDR3 in amino acids: CASSRPFDPSALKAFF. The DNA of the CDR3 is TGTGCCAGCAGCAGGCCGTTCGACCCCTCGGCCCTTAAGGCTTTCTTT. The whole variable domain, filled in from reference TRBV5-8 and TRBJ1-1, reads EAGVTQSPTHLIKTRGQQATLRCSPISGHTSVYWYQQALGLGLQFLLWYDEGEERNRGNFPPRFSGRQFPNYSSELNVNALELEDSALYLCASSRPFDPSALKAFFGQGTRLTVV.

The chain combines TRBV30 with TRBJ2-7; 10 nucleotides match TRBD2. Losses at the gene ends were 8 bases for V and 5 bases for J; bases not matched to a gene: 12. This CDR3 comprises 14 residues. CDR1 GTSNPN and CDR2 SVGIG come from the germline V gene (reference sequence). This CDR3 reads CAGTKAGGPNEQYF. In DNA, the CDR3 is TGTGCCGGGACCAAAGCGGGAGGGCCCAACGAGCAGTACTTC.

The rearrangement joins TRBV29-1 to TRBJ2-7; D is undetermined. Trimming left V 1 base short and J 4 bases short, with 11 bases between. The germline gives CDR1 SQVTM, CDR2 ANQGSEA. The CDR3 runs 13 residues. In nucleotides, the CDR3 is TGCAGCGTTGAAGTTATGTCCAGATACGAGCAGTACTTC. It is translated as CSVEVMSRYEQYF.

This clone has more than one count but fewer than ten. This chain uses TRBV6-5 with TRBJ2-6; a weak D match, TRBD1 (5 bases). CDR1 is MNHEY and CDR2 is SVGAGI in the germline V gene. V was trimmed by 5 bases and J by 0 bases, leaving 8 bases between them. The CDR3 totals 15 residues. CDR3 residues: CASSGRDSGANVLTF. DNA of the CDR3: TGTGCCAGCAGTGGCAGGGACTCTGGGGCCAACGTCCTGACTTTC.

The chain is built from TRBV6-1 and TRBJ1-2; TRBD1 aligns across 7 bases. Germline CDR1 and CDR2: MNHNS and SASEGT. J gave up 6 bases and V 3 bases, and 4 bases lay outside the gene matches. This CDR3 comprises 13 residues. The CDR3 region is CASSDHTGDGYTF. The DNA for the CDR3 is TGTGCCAGCAGTGATCATACAGGGGATGGCTACACCTTC.